The entry below describes one TCR beta chain. An end of the junction differs from the germline gene, which may be a read error. Looked up from germline, CDR1 is SSHAT and CDR2 is FNYEAQ (reference sequence). The CDR3 is made up of 14 amino acids. This sample is part of a study of blood T cell repertoires in COVID-19. Across the whole study: COVID-19 samples, acute and convalescent, were from the United States, Italy and Spain. Sources were T cells, B-cell-depleted T cells, or PBMCs; the material itself was cDNA or gDNA.

Original handling: Amplifying reference gene primers gave estimates of nucleated cell counts. Generated by immunoSEQ multiplex PCR, the TCRdb table keeps only in-frame clones and is missing some. V, J and clone size are those of that table, while D and trimming were read from the DNA. The sample includes around 160,000 clones, around four fifths seen only once; the top ten take 3%. The sequence was collected from a woman between 40 and 55 years old with active or convalescent COVID-19. V is TRBV7-7 and J is TRBJ2-2, with D uncertain. Input material: peripheral blood. The CDR3, as DNA: TGTGCTAGCAGCCCCACGAGTCCCACCGGGGAGCTGTTTTTT. This gives the protein CASSPTSPTGELFF.